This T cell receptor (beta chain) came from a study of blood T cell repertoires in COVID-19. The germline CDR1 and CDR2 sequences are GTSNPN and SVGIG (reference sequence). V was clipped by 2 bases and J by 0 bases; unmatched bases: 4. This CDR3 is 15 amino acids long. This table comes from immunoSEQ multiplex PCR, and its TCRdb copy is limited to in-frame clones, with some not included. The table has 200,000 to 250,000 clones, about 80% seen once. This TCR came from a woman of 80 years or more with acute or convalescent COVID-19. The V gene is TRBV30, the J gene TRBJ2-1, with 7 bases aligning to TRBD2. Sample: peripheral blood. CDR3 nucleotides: TGTGCCTGGAGTACTGGCGGGAGCTCCTACAATGAGCAGTTCTTC. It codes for CAWSTGGSSYNEQFF.